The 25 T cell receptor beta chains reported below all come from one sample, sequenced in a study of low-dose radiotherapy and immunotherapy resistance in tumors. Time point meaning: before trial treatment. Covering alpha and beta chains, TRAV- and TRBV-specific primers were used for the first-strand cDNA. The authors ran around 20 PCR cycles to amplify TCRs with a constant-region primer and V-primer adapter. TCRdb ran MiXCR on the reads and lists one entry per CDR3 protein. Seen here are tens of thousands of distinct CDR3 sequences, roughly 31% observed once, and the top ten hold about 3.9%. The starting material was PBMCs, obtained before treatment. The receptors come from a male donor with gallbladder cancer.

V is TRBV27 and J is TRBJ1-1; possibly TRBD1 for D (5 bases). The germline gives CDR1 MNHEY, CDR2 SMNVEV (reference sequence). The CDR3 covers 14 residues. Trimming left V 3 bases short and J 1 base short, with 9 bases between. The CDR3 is CASSFRDGNTEAFF. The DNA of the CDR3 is TGTGCCAGCAGTTTCCGGGACGGGAACACTGAAGCTTTCTTT.

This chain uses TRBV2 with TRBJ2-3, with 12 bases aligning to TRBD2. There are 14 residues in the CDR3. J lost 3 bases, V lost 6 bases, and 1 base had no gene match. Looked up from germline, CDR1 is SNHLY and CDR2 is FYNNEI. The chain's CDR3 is CASRTSGSTDTQYF. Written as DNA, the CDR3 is TGTGCCAGCAGGACTAGCGGGAGTACAGATACGCAGTATTTT. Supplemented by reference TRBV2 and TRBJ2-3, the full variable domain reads EPEVTQTPSHQVTQMGQEVILRCVPISNHLYFYWYRQILGQKVEFLVSFYNNEISEKSEIFDDQFSVERPDGSNFTLKIRSTKLEDSAMYFCASRTSGSTDTQYFGPGTRLTVL.

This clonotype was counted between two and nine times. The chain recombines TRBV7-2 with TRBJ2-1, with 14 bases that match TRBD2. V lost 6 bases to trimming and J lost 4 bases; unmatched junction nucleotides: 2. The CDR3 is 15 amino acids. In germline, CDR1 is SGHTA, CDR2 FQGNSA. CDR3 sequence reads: CASRGTSGGYNEQFF. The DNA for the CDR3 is TGTGCCAGCAGGGGGACTAGCGGGGGTTACAATGAGCAGTTCTTC.

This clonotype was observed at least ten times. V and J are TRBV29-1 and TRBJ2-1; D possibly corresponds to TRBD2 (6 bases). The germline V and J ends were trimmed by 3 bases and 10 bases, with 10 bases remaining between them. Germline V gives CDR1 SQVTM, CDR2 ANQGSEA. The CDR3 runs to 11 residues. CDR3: CSVEPSGEQFF. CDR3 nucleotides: TGCAGCGTTGAGCCCAGCGGGGAGCAGTTCTTC.

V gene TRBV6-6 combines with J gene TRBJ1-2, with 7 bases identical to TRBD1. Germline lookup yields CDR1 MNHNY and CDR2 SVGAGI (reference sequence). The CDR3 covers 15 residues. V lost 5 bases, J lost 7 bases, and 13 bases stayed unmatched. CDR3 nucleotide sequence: TGTGCCAGCAGTGGCCTAACAGGGGTAGCGGCTGGCTACACCTTC. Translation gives CASSGLTGVAAGYTF.

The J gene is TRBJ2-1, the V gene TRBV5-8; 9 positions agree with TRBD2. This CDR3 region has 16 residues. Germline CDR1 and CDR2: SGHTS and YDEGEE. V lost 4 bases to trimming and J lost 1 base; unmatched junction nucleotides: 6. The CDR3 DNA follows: TGTGCCAGCAGCGTCCTAGCGGGGCTTTCCTACAATGAGCAGTTCTTC. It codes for CASSVLAGLSYNEQFF.

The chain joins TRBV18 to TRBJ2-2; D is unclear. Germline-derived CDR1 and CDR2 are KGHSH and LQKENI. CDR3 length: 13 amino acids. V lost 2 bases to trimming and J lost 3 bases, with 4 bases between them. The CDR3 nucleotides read TGTGCCAGCTCACCAAAGGACACCGGGGAGCTGTTTTTT. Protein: CASSPKDTGELFF.

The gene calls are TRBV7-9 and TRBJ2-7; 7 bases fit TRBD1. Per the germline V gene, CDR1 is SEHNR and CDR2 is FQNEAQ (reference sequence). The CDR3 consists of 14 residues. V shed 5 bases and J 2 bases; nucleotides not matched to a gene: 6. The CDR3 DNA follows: TGTGCCAGCAGCCCCACAGGGGTCCCCTACGAGCAGTACTTC. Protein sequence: CASSPTGVPYEQYF.

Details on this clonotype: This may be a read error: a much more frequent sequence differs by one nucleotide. CDR3 DNA: TGCGCCAGCAGCCCCCTGGACTCGACGGAGACCCAGTTCTTC. As protein: CASSPLDSTETQFF. The genes are TRBV5-1 and TRBJ2-1; weak D call: TRBD2 (5 bases). Trimming pared 4 bases from V and 13 bases from J, leaving 21 bases between. Germline V gives CDR1 SGHRS, CDR2 YFSETQ. The CDR3 has 14 residues.

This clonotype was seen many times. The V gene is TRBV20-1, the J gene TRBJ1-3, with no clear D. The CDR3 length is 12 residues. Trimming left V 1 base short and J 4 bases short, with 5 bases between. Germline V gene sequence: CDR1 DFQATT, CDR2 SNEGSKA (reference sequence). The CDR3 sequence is CSARARGNTIYF. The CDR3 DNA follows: TGCAGTGCTAGAGCGAGGGGAAACACCATATATTTT.

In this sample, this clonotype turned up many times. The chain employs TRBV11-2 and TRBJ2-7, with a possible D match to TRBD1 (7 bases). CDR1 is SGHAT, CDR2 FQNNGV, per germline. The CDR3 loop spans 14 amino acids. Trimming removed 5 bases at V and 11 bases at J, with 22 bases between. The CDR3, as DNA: TGTGCCAGCAGCCTTTTAGGGGGGACAGAGGACAAGTACTTC. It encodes CASSLLGGTEDKYF. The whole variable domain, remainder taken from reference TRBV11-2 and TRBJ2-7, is EAGVAQSPRYKIIEKRQSVAFWCNPISGHATLYWYQQILGQGPKLLIQFQNNGVVDDSQLPKDRFSAERLKGVDSTLKIQPAKLEDSAVYLCASSLLGGTEDKYFGPGTRLTVT.

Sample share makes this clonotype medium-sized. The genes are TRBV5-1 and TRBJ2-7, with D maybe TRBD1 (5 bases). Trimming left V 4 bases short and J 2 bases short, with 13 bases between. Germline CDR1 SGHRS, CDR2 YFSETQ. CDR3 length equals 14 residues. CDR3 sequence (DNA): TGCGCCAGCAGCCCCCGGACACAAACCTACGAGCAGTACTTC. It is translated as CASSPRTQTYEQYF.

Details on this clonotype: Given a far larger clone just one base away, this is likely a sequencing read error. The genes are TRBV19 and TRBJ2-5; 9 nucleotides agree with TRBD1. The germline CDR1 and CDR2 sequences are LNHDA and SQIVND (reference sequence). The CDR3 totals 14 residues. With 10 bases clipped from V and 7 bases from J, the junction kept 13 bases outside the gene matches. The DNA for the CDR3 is TGTGCCACCAGCCAGGGGGGGACAGGGAGGACCCAGTACTTC. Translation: CATSQGGTGRTQYF.

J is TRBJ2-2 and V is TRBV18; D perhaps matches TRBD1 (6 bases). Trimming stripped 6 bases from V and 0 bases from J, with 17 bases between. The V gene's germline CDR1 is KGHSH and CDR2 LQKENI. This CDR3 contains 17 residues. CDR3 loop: CASSPPLRGSNTGELFF. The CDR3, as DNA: TGTGCCAGCTCGCCTCCCCTGAGGGGGTCGAACACCGGGGAGCTGTTTTTT.

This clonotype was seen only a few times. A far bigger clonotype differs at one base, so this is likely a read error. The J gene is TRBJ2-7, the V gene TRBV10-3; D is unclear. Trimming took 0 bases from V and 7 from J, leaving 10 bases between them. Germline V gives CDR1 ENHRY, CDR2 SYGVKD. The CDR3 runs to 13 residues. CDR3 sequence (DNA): TGTGCCATCAGTGAGTCACGGTACAATGAGCAGTACTTC. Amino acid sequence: CAISESRYNEQYF.

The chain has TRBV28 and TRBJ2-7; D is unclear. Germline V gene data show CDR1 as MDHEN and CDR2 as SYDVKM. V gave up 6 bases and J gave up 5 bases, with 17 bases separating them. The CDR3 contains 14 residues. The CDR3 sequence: CASSRPRFRDEQYF. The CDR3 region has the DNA TGTGCCAGCAGCCGCCCCCGATTTCGGGACGAGCAGTACTTC.

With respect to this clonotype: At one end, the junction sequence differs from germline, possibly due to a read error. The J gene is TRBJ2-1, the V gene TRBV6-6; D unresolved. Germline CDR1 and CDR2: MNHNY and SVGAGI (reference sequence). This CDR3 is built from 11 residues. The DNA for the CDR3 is TGTGCAAGCAAAGATTACGGTAAGCAGTTCTTC. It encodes CASKDYGKQFF.

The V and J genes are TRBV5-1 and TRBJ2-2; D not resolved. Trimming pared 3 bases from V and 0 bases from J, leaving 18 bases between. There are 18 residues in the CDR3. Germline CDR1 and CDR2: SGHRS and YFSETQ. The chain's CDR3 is CASSSLKQLQSNTGELFF. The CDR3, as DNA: TGCGCCAGCAGCTCACTAAAGCAACTCCAATCGAACACCGGGGAGCTGTTTTTT. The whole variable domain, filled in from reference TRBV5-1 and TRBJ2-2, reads KAGVTQTPRYLIKTRGQQVTLSCSPISGHRSVSWYQQTPGQGLQFLFEYFSETQRNKGNFPGRFSGRQFSNSRSEMNVSTLELGDSALYLCASSSLKQLQSNTGELFFGEGSRLTVL.

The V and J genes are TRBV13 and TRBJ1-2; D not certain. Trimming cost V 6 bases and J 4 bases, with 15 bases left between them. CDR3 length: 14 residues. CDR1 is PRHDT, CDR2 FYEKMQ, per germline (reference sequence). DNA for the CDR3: TGTGCCAGCAGTGATTATACAGCGACCTATGGCTACACCTTC. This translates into CASSDYTATYGYTF.

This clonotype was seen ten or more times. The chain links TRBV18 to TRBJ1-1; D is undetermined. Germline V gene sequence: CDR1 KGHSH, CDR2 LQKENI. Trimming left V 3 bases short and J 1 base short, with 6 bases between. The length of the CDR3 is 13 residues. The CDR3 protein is CASSPEGNTEAFF. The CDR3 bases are TGTGCCAGCTCACCCGAGGGGAACACTGAAGCTTTCTTT.

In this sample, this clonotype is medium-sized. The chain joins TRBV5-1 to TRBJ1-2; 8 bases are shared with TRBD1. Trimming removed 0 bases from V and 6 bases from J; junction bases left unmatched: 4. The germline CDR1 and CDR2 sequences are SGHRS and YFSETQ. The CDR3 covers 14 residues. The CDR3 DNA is TGCGCCAGCAGCTTGGCCCCAGGGGGCAATGGCTACACCTTC. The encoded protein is CASSLAPGGNGYTF.

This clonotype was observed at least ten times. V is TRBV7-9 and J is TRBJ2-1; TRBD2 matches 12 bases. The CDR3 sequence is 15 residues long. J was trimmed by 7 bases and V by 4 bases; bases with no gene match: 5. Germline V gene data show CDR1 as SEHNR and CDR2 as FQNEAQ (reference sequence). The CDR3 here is CASSSTSGSRNEQFF. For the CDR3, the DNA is TGTGCCAGCAGCTCGACTAGCGGGAGCCGAAATGAGCAGTTCTTC.

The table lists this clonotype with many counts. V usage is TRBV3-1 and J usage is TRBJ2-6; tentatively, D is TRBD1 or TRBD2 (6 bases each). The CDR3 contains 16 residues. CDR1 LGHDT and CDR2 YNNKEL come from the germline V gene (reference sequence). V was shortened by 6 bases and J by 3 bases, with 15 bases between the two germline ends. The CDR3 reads CASRAGGVGGANVLTF. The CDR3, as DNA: TGTGCCAGCAGGGCCGGGGGCGTGGGTGGGGCCAACGTCCTGACTTTC.

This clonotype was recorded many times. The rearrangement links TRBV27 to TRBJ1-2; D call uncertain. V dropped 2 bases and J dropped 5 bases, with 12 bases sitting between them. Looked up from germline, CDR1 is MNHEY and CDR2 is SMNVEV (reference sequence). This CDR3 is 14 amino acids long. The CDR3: CASSLDPGFYGYTF. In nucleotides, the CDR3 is TGTGCCAGCAGTTTAGACCCGGGTTTTTATGGCTACACCTTC.

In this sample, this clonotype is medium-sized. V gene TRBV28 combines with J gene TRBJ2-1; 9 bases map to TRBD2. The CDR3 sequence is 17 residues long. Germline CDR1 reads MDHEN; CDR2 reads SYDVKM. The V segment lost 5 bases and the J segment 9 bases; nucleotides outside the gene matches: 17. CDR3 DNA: TGTGCCAGCAGTCCCTCCCTGGGGGTAGCGGGAGAGCGTGAGCAGTTCTTC. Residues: CASSPSLGVAGEREQFF.